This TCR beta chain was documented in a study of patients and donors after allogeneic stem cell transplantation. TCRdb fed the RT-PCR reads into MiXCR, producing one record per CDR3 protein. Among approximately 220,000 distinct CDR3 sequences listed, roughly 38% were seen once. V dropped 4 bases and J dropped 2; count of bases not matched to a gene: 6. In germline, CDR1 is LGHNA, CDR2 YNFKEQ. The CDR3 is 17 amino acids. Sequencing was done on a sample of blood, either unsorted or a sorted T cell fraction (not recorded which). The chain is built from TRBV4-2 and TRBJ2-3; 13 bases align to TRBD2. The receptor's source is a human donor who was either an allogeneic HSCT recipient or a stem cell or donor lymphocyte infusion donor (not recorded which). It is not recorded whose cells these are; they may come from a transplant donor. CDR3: CASSPGLAGENTDTQYF. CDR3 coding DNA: TGTGCCAGCAGCCCCGGACTAGCGGGGGAGAACACAGATACGCAGTATTTT.